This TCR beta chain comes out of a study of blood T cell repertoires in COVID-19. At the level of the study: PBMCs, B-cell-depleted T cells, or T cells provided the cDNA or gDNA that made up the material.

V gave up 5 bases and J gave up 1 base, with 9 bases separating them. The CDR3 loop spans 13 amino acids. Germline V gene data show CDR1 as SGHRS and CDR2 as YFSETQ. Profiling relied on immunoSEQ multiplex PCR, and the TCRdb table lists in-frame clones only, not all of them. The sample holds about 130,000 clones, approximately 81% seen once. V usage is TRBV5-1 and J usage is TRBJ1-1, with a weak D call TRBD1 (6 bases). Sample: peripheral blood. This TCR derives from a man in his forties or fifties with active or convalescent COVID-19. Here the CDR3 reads CASRMDRNTEAFF. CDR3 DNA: TGCGCCAGCAGAATGGACAGGAACACTGAAGCTTTCTTT.